The 21 T cell receptor beta chains below were found in one sample sequenced in a study of cytomegalovirus exposure and HLA in healthy donors. A multiplex PCR was run with 60 Vbeta primers and 13 Jbeta primers. The method was immunoSEQ multiplex PCR; TCRdb's version includes in-frame clones alone and lacks a portion of them. The sample's table shows 50,000 to 70,000 clones. The sample consisted of PBMCs. The receptors shown here come from a man between 50 and 59 years old in good health and CMV-seropositive.

The rearrangement joins TRBV19 to TRBJ1-5, with D unclear. The CDR3 extends over 14 amino acids. Trimming left V 3 bases short and J 6 bases short, with 12 bases between. Germline-derived CDR1 and CDR2 are LNHDA and SQIVND (reference sequence). CDR3: CASSIGQESQPQHF. Written as DNA, the CDR3 is TGTGCCAGTAGTATTGGGCAGGAAAGTCAGCCCCAGCATTTT.

V usage is TRBV4-3 and J usage is TRBJ1-1, with D maybe TRBD1 (6 bases). Germline-derived CDR1 and CDR2 are LGHNA and YSLEER. CDR3 length: 16 residues. V lost 0 bases, J lost 4 bases, and 15 bases lay in between. The CDR3 bases are TGCGCCAGCAGCCAAGAACTGCCAGGGGAAGGCACTGAAGCTTTCTTT. It encodes CASSQELPGEGTEAFF.

The genes are TRBV7-9 and TRBJ1-4; D not resolved. Trimming cost V 1 base and J 0 bases, with 3 bases left between them. The CDR3 loop spans 14 amino acids. Germline V gives CDR1 SEHNR, CDR2 FQNEAQ (reference sequence). The CDR3 loop reads CASSLVSTNEKLFF. Here the CDR3 DNA reads TGTGCCAGCAGCTTAGTCTCAACTAATGAAAAACTGTTTTTT.

The chain employs TRBV27 and TRBJ2-2, with a possible D match to TRBD1 (6 bases). Germline V CDR1 and CDR2: MNHEY, SMNVEV (reference sequence). V dropped 4 bases and J dropped 7 bases, with 10 bases sitting between them. The CDR3 contains 13 residues. The CDR3 protein is CASSWGRGGELFF. The CDR3 nucleotides are TGTGCCAGCAGTTGGGGGCGAGGCGGGGAGCTGTTTTTT.

The chain uses TRBV19 and TRBJ1-3; D unresolved. The V end was cut by 5 bases, the J end by 0 bases, with 11 bases between. This CDR3 comprises 15 residues. Germline CDR1 and CDR2: LNHDA and SQIVND (reference sequence). The CDR3 is CASSPSLSSGNTIYF. The CDR3 bases are TGTGCCAGTAGTCCCTCTTTATCCTCTGGAAACACCATATATTTT.

This chain uses TRBV4-3 with TRBJ1-1, with D perhaps matching TRBD1 (6 bases). This CDR3 comprises 15 residues. Germline CDR1 and CDR2: LGHNA and YSLEER. The V end lost 0 bases, the J end lost 6 bases, and 14 bases lay between the germline ends. DNA of the CDR3: TGCGCCAGCAGCCAAGATTCAGGGGCAGGGGCTGAAGCTTTCTTT. This codes for CASSQDSGAGAEAFF.

This chain links TRBV4-1 with TRBJ2-1; TRBD1 agrees at 7 bases. Trimming cost V 2 bases and J 7 bases; bases outside gene matches: 5. Germline V gene lookup returns CDR1 MGHRA and CDR2 YSYEKL. The CDR3 length is 14 residues. CDR3 sequence: CASSQPTGTNEQFF. The DNA for the CDR3 is TGCGCCAGCAGCCAACCGACAGGGACGAATGAGCAGTTCTTC.

This chain connects TRBV4-2 to TRBJ1-4; 8 nucleotides line up with TRBD1. This CDR3 has 16 amino acids. With V trimmed by 2 bases and J by 7 bases, 9 bases remained unmatched. Germline assignment: CDR1 LGHNA and CDR2 YNFKEQ. The chain's CDR3 is CASSQTQGARGEKLFF. In DNA form, the CDR3 reads TGTGCCAGCAGCCAAACGCAGGGGGCGCGAGGTGAAAAACTGTTTTTT.

The chain recombines TRBV9 with TRBJ2-2; maybe TRBD2 (6 bases). The ends were cut back, 4 bases at V and 8 bases at J, with 18 bases in the middle. Germline values: CDR1 SGDLS, CDR2 YYNGEE. This CDR3 spans 15 amino acids. The CDR3 here is CASSSGPGVEGELFF. CDR3 in DNA: TGTGCCAGCAGCAGCGGGCCCGGTGTAGAAGGGGAGCTGTTTTTT.

This chain uses TRBV5-6 with TRBJ1-4, with D unresolved. CDR1 SGHDT and CDR2 YYEEEE come from the germline V gene. V gave up 6 bases and J gave up 4 bases, with 13 bases separating them. The CDR3 sequence is 14 residues long. CDR3 loop: CASNLRGNNEKLFF. The CDR3 region has the DNA TGTGCCAGCAACCTCCGGGGTAATAATGAAAAACTGTTTTTT.

The chain joins TRBV7-9 to TRBJ2-7; the D gene is possibly TRBD2 (7 bases). V was shortened by 1 base and J by 2 bases, with 12 bases between the two germline ends. From germline, CDR1 is SEHNR and CDR2 FQNEAQ (reference sequence). The CDR3 has 15 amino acids. CDR3: CASSLEGGGPYEQYF. For the CDR3, the DNA is TGTGCCAGCAGCTTAGAAGGGGGGGGTCCCTACGAGCAGTACTTC.

This chain joins TRBV5-6 and TRBJ1-1; D gene unclear. V lost 4 bases and J 3 bases, leaving 16 bases between the germline ends. The germline V gene has CDR1 SGHDT and CDR2 YYEEEE. The CDR3 loop spans 15 amino acids. As DNA, the CDR3 is TGTGCCAGCAGCCCTCTCGTGACTCGGGACACTGAAGCTTTCTTT. Its protein is CASSPLVTRDTEAFF.

V and J are TRBV18 and TRBJ1-1; D perhaps matches TRBD1 (6 bases). With 2 bases removed from V and 0 bases from J, the gap between germline ends came to 13 bases. CDR1 is KGHSH, CDR2 LQKENI, per germline. The CDR3 consists of 16 residues. This CDR3 is CASSPDRRPMNTEAFF. In DNA, the CDR3 is TGTGCCAGCTCACCAGACAGGCGTCCTATGAACACTGAAGCTTTCTTT.

The chain joins TRBV2 to TRBJ1-1; the D gene is possibly TRBD1 (6 bases). V gave up 8 bases and J gave up 0 bases, with 19 bases separating them. This CDR3 has 16 amino acids. Germline V CDR1 and CDR2: SNHLY, FYNNEI. The CDR3 coding sequence is TGTGCCAGCCTTGAAGGTGGCAGGGGCATGAACACTGAAGCTTTCTTT. Translating it yields CASLEGGRGMNTEAFF.

V usage is TRBV5-4 and J usage is TRBJ2-7; the match to TRBD2 covers 9 bases. CDR1 and CDR2 (germline): SGHNT, YYREEE (reference sequence). The CDR3 spans 14 residues. V shed 3 bases and J 2 bases; nucleotides not matched to a gene: 3. The CDR3: CASSSSGTPYEQYF. In DNA, the CDR3 is TGTGCCAGCAGCTCTAGCGGGACCCCCTACGAGCAGTACTTC.

The V and J genes are TRBV9 and TRBJ2-7, with D perhaps matching TRBD2 (7 bases). Between the trimmed V and J ends, which lost 4 bases and 7 bases, there was a span of 12 bases. The germline V gene has CDR1 SGDLS and CDR2 YYNGEE. The CDR3 sequence is 12 residues long. CDR3 nucleotides: TGTGCCAGCAGCCTCAGGGGAGGGGAGCAGTACTTC. It encodes CASSLRGGEQYF.

The chain joins TRBV9 to TRBJ2-3; D is unclear. This CDR3 is built from 13 residues. Germline V CDR1 and CDR2: SGDLS, YYNGEE. Trimming pared 0 bases from V and 4 bases from J, leaving 6 bases between. The CDR3 DNA reads as TGTGCCAGCAGCGTAGCGTCCGCAGATACGCAGTATTTT. Translation gives CASSVASADTQYF.

V is TRBV6-5 and J is TRBJ2-5, with D perhaps TRBD2 (6 bases). V was pared by 5 bases and J by 1 base, with 11 bases between. CDR1 and CDR2 (germline): MNHEY, SVGAGI. The CDR3 loop spans 14 amino acids. DNA of the CDR3: TGTGCCAGCAGTCGACCGGGACTCCAAGAGACCCAGTACTTC. Encoded protein: CASSRPGLQETQYF.

The V and J genes are TRBV29-1 and TRBJ2-5, with D uncertain. This CDR3 has 11 residues. Germline CDR1 and CDR2: SQVTM and ANQGSEA. V gave up 4 bases and J gave up 1 base, with 4 bases separating them. CDR3 in amino acids: CSVGPQETQYF. CDR3 nucleotide sequence: TGCAGCGTTGGGCCCCAAGAGACCCAGTACTTC.

The CDR3 bases are TGTGCCAGTAGTGGACTAAAGGGGGCGCGTACTGAAGCTTTCTTT. It yields the protein CASSGLKGARTEAFF. V usage is TRBV19 and J usage is TRBJ1-1; 7 bases are shared with TRBD1. V was clipped by 5 bases and J by 5 bases; unmatched bases: 11. The CDR3 extends over 15 amino acids. CDR1 LNHDA and CDR2 SQIVND come from the germline V gene (reference sequence).

V gene TRBV7-2 combines with J gene TRBJ2-5, with 9 bases that match TRBD1. Germline V CDR1 and CDR2: SGHTA, FQGNSA. CDR3 length: 13 amino acids. After removal of 5 bases from V and 7 bases from J, the junction contained 5 bases not matched to a gene. The CDR3 DNA follows: TGTGCCAGCAGCGGGGGACAGGGAGTGACCCAGTACTTC. As protein: CASSGGQGVTQYF.